Given below is one T cell receptor beta chain in context. The data originate from a study of blood T cell repertoires in COVID-19. Study details: Donors in the United States, Italy and Spain gave samples during acute or convalescent COVID-19. Sources were T cells, B-cell-depleted T cells, or PBMCs; the material itself was cDNA or gDNA.

Per the authors' pipeline: Estimation of nucleated cell counts relied on the amplification of reference gene primers. The assay was immunoSEQ multiplex PCR, and TCRdb's table has in-frame clones only and misses some. V, J and clone size were drawn from that table, and D and trimming were deduced from the DNA. The profile covers 200,000 to 250,000 clones, with approximately 79% appearing a single time and 4% to 4.5% taken by the ten largest. CDR3 length: 15 residues. The J segment lost 1 base and the V segment lost 1 base, leaving 5 bases of the junction unmatched. The germline CDR1 and CDR2 sequences are GTSNPN and SVGIG (reference sequence).

This TCR derives from a woman aged 40 to 50 with active or convalescent COVID-19. The rearrangement joins TRBV30 to TRBJ2-3; 7 nucleotides agree with TRBD2. The sample was peripheral blood. The CDR3 protein is CAWSGAAGGTDTQYF. CDR3 DNA sequence: TGTGCCTGGAGTGGGGCGGCGGGGGGCACAGATACGCAGTATTTT.